This T cell receptor beta chain appears in the sequencing data of a study of blood T cell repertoires in COVID-19. In the study overall: Samples of COVID-19 (acute and convalescent) were obtained from the United States, Italy and Spain. PBMCs, B-cell-depleted T cells, or T cells were the source of the cDNA or gDNA that made up the material.

Concerning this clone: Other DNA sequences in this sample translate to the same CDR3.

In the original analysis: It was from reference gene primer amplification that nucleated cell counts were estimated. Sequenced by immunoSEQ multiplex PCR; TCRdb stores in-frame clones only, minus some. Clonal size and the V and J genes are those of that table, whereas D and trimming came from the DNA. The sample shows approximately 91,000 clones, 70% to 85% of them seen only once. The sample taken for sequencing was peripheral blood. This clonotype was sampled from a man between 65 and 85 years old with acute or convalescent COVID-19.

The CDR3, as DNA: TGTGCCAGCAGCTTGGGGACAGCGAACACTGAAGCTTTCTTT. Translation gives CASSLGTANTEAFF. This sequence joins TRBV7-3 and TRBJ1-1; the match to TRBD1 covers 7 bases. Germline V gives CDR1 SGHTA, CDR2 FQGTGA. V lost 3 bases to trimming and J lost 1 base; unmatched junction nucleotides: 2. The CDR3 is 14 residues long.